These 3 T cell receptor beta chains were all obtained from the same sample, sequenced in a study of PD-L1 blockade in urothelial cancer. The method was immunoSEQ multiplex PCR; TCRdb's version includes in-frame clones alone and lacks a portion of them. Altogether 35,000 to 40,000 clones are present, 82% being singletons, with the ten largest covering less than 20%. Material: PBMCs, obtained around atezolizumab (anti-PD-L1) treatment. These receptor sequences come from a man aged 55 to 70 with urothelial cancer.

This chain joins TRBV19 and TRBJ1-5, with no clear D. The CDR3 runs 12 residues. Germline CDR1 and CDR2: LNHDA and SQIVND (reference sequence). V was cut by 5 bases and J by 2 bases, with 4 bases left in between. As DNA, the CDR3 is TGTGCCAGTAGTCGTGGCAATCAGCCCCAGCATTTT. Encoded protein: CASSRGNQPQHF. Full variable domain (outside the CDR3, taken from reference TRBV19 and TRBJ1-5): DGGITQSPKYLFRKEGQNVTLSCEQNLNHDAMYWYRQDPGQGLRLIYYSQIVNDFQKGDIAEGYSVSREKKESFPLTVTSAQKNPTAFYLCASSRGNQPQHFGDGTRLSIL.

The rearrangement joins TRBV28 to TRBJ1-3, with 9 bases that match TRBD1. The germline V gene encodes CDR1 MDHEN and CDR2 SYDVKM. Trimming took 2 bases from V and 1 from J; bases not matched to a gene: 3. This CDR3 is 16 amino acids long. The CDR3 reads CASSLGTGHSGNTIYF. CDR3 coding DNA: TGTGCCAGCAGTTTAGGGACAGGGCATTCTGGAAACACCATATATTTT.

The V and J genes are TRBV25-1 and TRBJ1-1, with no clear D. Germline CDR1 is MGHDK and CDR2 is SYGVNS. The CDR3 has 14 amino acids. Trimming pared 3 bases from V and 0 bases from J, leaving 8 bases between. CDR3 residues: CASSDRHMNTEAFF. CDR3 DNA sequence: TGTGCCAGCAGTGACAGACACATGAACACTGAAGCTTTCTTT.